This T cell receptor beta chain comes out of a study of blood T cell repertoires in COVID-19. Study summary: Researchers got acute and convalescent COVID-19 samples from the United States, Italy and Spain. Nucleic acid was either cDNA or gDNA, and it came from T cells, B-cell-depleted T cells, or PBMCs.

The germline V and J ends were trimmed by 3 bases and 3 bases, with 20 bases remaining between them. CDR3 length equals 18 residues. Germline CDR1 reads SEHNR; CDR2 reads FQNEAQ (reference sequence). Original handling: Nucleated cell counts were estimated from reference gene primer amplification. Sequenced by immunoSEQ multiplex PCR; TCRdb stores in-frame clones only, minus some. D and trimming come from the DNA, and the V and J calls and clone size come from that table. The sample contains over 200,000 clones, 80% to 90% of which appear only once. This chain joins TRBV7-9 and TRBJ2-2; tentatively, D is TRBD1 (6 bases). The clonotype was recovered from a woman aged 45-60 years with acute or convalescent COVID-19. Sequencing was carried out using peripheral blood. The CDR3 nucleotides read TGTGCCAGCAGCTTGATCAGGGGCCTCCTCGGGGACACCGGGGAGCTGTTTTTT. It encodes CASSLIRGLLGDTGELFF.